The clone carrying this T cell receptor beta chain was detected once. The antigen is not known. These data originate in a study of OX40 agonist ivuxolimab in advanced cancers. Study-level information: Dose-escalation patients suffered from hepatocellular carcinoma, melanoma, renal cell or head and neck cancer. Points from the study as a whole: Clonal expansion by week 6 occurred in CD4+ and CD8+ blood T cells (at 0.1 to 3.0 mg/kg). Compared with CD4+, CD8+ T cells on average had more expanded clones.

CDR1 is MNHEY and CDR2 is SVGAGI in the germline V gene. Trimming cost V 0 bases and J 5 bases, with 5 bases left between them. The CDR3 runs to 13 residues. Measured with immunoSEQ multiplex PCR; TCRdb has only the in-frame clones, and not every one. The data contain just over 90,000 clones, 90% to 95% of them singletons. The material sequenced was CD4+ or CD8+ T cells sorted from blood, taken in a trial of the OX40 agonist ivuxolimab. The clonotype comes from an adult with an advanced solid tumor such as melanoma, head and neck, liver or kidney cancer. The chain couples TRBV6-5 to TRBJ1-5; the D is unclear. CDR3 sequence reads: CASSYSRDQPQHF. The CDR3, as DNA: TGTGCCAGCAGTTACTCGCGAGATCAGCCCCAGCATTTT.